This is a list of T cell receptor beta chains from one sample in a study of graft-versus-host responses after intestinal transplantation. TCRdb keeps only in-frame clones here, not all; method: immunoSEQ multiplex PCR. The data hold around 4,100 clones, with roughly 77% observed a single time. Sequenced material: ileum tissue, taken 9 days after transplant. These receptors were obtained from a human patient who received an intestinal transplant, so some T cells may come from the graft donor. Both conserved end residues are part of each CDR3. A D gene is named only where the DNA matches it firmly. Part of the rows lack a size; the others show once, few, many or a class for expanded clones.

abundance | len | d_gene | j_gene | v_gene | CDR3aa | CDR3nt
. | 16 | TRBD2 | TRBJ2-5 | TRBV11-2 | CASSLDPAGWLRTQYF | TGTGCCAGCAGCTTAGACCCAGCGGGGTGGCTTCGGACCCAGTACTTC
. | 15 | TRBD2 | TRBJ2-1 | TRBV5-5 | CASREGLAGYNEQFF | TGTGCCAGCAGGGAGGGACTAGCGGGGTACAATGAGCAGTTCTTC
. | 14 | . | TRBJ2-7 | TRBV9 | CASSVEKASYEQYF | TGTGCCAGCAGCGTAGAGAAAGCGTCCTACGAGCAGTACTTC
few | 16 | TRBD2 | TRBJ2-3 | TRBV4-1 | CASSQGSREGGDTQYF | TGCGCCAGCAGCCAAGGGTCCCGGGAGGGAGGGGATACGCAGTATTTT
. | 17 | TRBD1 | TRBJ1-1 | TRBV2 | CASSRDRGALMNTEAFF | TGTGCCAGCAGTAGGGACAGGGGGGCTTTAATGAACACTGAAGCTTTCTTT
. | 12 | TRBD1 | TRBJ2-1 | TRBV11-3 | CASTGGYNEQFF | TGTGCCAGCACAGGGGGCTACAATGAGCAGTTCTTC
. | 14 | . | TRBJ1-4 | TRBV7-9 | CASSSSATNEKLFF | TGTGCCAGCAGCTCATCCGCAACTAATGAAAAACTGTTTTTT
. | 13 | . | TRBJ1-1 | TRBV7-9 | CASSRPGLGEAFF | TGTGCCAGCAGCCGGCCAGGGCTTGGTGAAGCTTTCTTT
. | 14 | . | TRBJ2-3 | TRBV4-1 | CASQVERMTDTQYF | TGCGCCAGCCAAGTGGAGCGCATGACAGATACGCAGTATTTT
. | 15 | TRBD2 | TRBJ2-6 | TRBV5-4 | CASRGGYSGANVLTF | TGTGCCAGCAGGGGGGGGTACTCTGGGGCCAACGTCCTGACTTTC
. | 15 | TRBD2 | TRBJ2-7 | TRBV4-1 | CASSQDPGEGYEQYF | TGCGCCAGCAGCCAAGACCCTGGGGAGGGCTACGAGCAGTACTTC
. | 14 | . | TRBJ1-5 | TRBV12-5 | CASAPGYSNQPQHF | TGTGCTAGTGCCCCAGGGTATAGCAATCAGCCCCAGCATTTT
. | 16 | TRBD2 | TRBJ2-3 | TRBV25-1 | CASSEATSGYTDTQYF | TGTGCCAGCAGTGAAGCGACTAGCGGCTACACAGATACGCAGTATTTT
. | 15 | . | TRBJ1-5 | TRBV7-3 | CASSEGPPGNQPQHF | TGTGCCAGCAGTGAAGGTCCGCCAGGGAATCAGCCCCAGCATTTT
. | 14 | . | TRBJ1-1 | TRBV10-2 | CASSVTPRNTEAFF | TGCGCCAGCAGTGTGACGCCCAGGAACACTGAAGCTTTCTTT
. | 18 | TRBD1 | TRBJ1-3 | TRBV4-1 | CASSQDPDRGSSGNTIYF | TGCGCCAGCAGCCAAGACCCCGACAGGGGGAGCTCTGGAAACACCATATATTTT
. | 22 | . | TRBJ2-2 | TRBV12-5 | CASGLPPKTQESLRGNTGELFF | TGTGCTAGTGGTTTGCCACCAAAAACCCAGGAATCACTCCGGGGGAACACCGGGGAGCTGTTTTTT
once | 14 | TRBD2 | TRBJ2-5 | TRBV6-1 | CASTGTSGVETQYF | TGTGCCAGCACGGGGACTAGCGGGGTGGAGACCCAGTACTTC
. | 15 | TRBD1 | TRBJ2-7 | TRBV18 | CASSPSGTGTHEQYF | TGTGCCAGCTCACCCTCCGGGACAGGGACCCACGAGCAGTACTTC
. | 13 | TRBD2 | TRBJ2-5 | TRBV7-3 | CASSLAGGQTQYF | TGTGCCAGCAGCTTAGCGGGGGGGCAGACCCAGTACTTC
. | 16 | . | TRBJ2-5 | TRBV21-1 | CASSIRTDDSQETQYF | TGTGCCAGCAGCATACGGACGGACGACTCCCAAGAGACCCAGTACTTC
. | 18 | . | TRBJ1-2 | TRBV9 | CASSEGVAGMQRSRGYTF | TGTGCCAGCAGCGAGGGGGTGGCCGGGATGCAGAGGTCGCGTGGCTACACCTTC
. | 16 | . | TRBJ2-3 | TRBV5-4 | CASSLDRGVGTDTQYF | TGTGCCAGCAGCTTGGATAGGGGGGTTGGCACAGATACGCAGTATTTT
few | 11 | . | TRBJ1-2 | TRBV28 | CASSFRGGYTF | TGTGCCAGCAGTTTCAGGGGTGGCTACACCTTC
. | 15 | TRBD2 | TRBJ2-3 | TRBV9 | CASSVYPGGRDTQYF | TGTGCCAGCAGCGTATATCCGGGGGGAAGAGATACGCAGTATTTT
. | 13 | . | TRBJ1-2 | TRBV6-5 | CASSPSGNYGYTF | TGTGCCAGCAGTCCATCCGGTAACTATGGCTACACCTTC
. | 13 | . | TRBJ2-5 | TRBV5-4 | CASSLSLQETQYF | TGTGCCAGCAGCTTGTCCCTACAAGAGACCCAGTACTTC
. | 15 | TRBD2 | TRBJ2-7 | TRBV6-1 | CASSEIGLVIYEQYF | TGTGCCAGCAGTGAAATCGGACTAGTGATCTACGAGCAGTACTTC
. | 19 | TRBD1 | TRBJ1-4 | TRBV7-3 | CASSLTLFRDRGRPGKLFF | TGTGCCAGCAGCTTAACGTTATTTCGGGACAGGGGGCGCCCCGGAAAACTGTTTTTT
. | 18 | . | TRBJ2-3 | TRBV9 | CASSVDPDSKGNTDTQYF | TGTGCCAGCAGCGTAGATCCGGACTCAAAAGGGAACACAGATACGCAGTATTTT
. | 12 | TRBD1 | TRBJ2-5 | TRBV6-6 | CASSKQGDTQYF | TGTGCCAGCAGCAAACAGGGGGATACCCAGTACTTC
. | 20 | TRBD1 | TRBJ2-6 | TRBV15 | CATSSRMRDRGYSGANVLTF | TGTGCCACCAGCAGCCGGATGAGGGACAGGGGATACTCTGGGGCCAACGTCCTGACTTTC